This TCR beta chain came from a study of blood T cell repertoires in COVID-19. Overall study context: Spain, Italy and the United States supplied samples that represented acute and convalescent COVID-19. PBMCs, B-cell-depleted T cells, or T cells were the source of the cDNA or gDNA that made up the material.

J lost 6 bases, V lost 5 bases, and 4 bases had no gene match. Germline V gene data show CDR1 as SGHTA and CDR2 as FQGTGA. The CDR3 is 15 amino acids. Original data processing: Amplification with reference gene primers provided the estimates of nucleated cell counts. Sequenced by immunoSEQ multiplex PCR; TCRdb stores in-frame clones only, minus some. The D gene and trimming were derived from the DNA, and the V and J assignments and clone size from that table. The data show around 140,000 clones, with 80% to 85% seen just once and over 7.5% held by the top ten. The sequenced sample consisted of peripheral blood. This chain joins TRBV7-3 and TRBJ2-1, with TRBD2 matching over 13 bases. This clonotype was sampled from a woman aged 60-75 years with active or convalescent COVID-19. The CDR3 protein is CASSRLAGGPNEQFF. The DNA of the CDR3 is TGTGCCAGCAGCCGACTAGCGGGAGGACCCAATGAGCAGTTCTTC. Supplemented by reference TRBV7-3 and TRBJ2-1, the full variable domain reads GAGVSQTPSNKVTEKGKYVELRCDPISGHTALYWYRQSLGQGPEFLIYFQGTGAADDSGLPNDRFFAVRPEGSVSTLKIQRTERGDSAVYLCASSRLAGGPNEQFFGPGTRLTVL.